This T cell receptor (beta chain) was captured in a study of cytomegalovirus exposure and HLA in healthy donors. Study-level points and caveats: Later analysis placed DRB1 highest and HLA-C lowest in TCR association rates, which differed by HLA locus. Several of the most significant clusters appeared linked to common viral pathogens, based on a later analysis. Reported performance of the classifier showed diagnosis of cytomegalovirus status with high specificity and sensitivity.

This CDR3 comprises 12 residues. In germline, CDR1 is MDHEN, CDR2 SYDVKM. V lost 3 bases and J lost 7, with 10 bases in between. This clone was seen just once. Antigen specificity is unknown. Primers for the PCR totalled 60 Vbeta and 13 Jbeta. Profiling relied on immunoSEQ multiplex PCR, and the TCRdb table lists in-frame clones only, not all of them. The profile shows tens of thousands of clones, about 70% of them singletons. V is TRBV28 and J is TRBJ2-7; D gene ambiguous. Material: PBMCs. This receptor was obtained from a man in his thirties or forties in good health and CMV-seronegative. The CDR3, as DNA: TGTGCCAGCAGTTTGAAAGTGCGGGAGCAGTACTTC. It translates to CASSLKVREQYF.